The clone carrying this TCR beta chain was seen only once. The CDR3 has 17 amino acids. With 0 bases clipped from V and 2 bases from J, the junction kept 9 bases outside the gene matches. Germline V gene lookup returns CDR1 SGHDN and CDR2 FVKESK. This entry is derived from a study of T-cell reconstitution after alpha-beta-depleted transplantation in children. As it was prepared, the TCRbeta library received unique molecular identifiers. TCRdb re-analysed the PCR reads in MiXCR, keeping a single row per CDR3 protein. The profile shows about 400,000 distinct CDR3 sequences, roughly 20% of them singletons.

This receptor was taken from a human donor who donated a stem cell graft to a child with acute myeloid leukemia. The specimen comprised PBMCs from the stem cell graft donor, sampled from the stem cell graft. The chain carries TRBV14 and TRBJ2-7; 8 nucleotides line up with TRBD2. DNA for the CDR3: TGTGCCAGCAGCCAAGATTACCGCGGGAGGCTTACCTACGAGCAGTACTTC. Protein product: CASSQDYRGRLTYEQYF.